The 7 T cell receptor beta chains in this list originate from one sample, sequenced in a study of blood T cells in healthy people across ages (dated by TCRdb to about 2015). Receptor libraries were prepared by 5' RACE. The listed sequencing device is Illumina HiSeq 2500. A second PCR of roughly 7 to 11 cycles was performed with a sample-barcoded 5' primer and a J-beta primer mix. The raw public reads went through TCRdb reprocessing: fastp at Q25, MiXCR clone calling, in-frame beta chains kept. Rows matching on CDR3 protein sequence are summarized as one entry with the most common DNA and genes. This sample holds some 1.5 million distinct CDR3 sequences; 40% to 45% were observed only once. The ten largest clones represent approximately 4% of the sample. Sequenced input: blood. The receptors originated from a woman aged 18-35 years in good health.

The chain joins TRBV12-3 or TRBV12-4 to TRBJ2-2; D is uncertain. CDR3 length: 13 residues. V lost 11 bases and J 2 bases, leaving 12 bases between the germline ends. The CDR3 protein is CAVRGRNTGELFF. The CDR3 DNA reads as TGTGCCGTCAGAGGCAGAAACACCGGGGAGCTGTTTTTT.

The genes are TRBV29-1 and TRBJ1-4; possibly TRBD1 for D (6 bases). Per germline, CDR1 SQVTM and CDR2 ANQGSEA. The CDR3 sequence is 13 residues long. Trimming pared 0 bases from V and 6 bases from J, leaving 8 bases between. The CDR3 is CSVEEQGYEKLFF. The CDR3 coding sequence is TGCAGCGTTGAAGAACAGGGTTATGAAAAACTGTTTTTT.

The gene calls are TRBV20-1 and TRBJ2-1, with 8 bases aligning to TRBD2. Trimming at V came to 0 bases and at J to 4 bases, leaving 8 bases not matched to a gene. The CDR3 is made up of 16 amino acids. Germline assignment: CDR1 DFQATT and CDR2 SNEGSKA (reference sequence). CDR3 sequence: CSARDVRGGYYNEQFF. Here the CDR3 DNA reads TGCAGTGCTAGAGATGTACGCGGGGGGTATTACAATGAGCAGTTCTTC.

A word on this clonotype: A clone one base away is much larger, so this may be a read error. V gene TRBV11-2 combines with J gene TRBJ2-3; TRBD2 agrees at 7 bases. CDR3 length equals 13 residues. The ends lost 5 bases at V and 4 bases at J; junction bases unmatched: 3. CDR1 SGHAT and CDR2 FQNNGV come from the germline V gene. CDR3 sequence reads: CASSVAGPDTQYF. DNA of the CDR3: TGTGCCAGCAGCGTAGCGGGCCCAGATACGCAGTATTTT.

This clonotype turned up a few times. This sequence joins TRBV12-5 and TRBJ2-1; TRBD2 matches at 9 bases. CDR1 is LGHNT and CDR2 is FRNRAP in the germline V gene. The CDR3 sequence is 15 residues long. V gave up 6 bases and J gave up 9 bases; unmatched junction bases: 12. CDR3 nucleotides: TGTGCTAGTGGCCCTTTTAGCGGGAGCTTCAGTGAGCAGTTCTTC. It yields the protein CASGPFSGSFSEQFF.

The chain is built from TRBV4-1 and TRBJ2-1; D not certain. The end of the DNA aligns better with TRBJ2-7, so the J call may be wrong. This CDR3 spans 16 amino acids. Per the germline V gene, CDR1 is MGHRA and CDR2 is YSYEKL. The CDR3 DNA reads TGCGCCAGCAGCCAAGCCTACGGCAGCTCCTACAATGAGCAGTACTTC. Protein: CASSQAYGSSYNEQYF.

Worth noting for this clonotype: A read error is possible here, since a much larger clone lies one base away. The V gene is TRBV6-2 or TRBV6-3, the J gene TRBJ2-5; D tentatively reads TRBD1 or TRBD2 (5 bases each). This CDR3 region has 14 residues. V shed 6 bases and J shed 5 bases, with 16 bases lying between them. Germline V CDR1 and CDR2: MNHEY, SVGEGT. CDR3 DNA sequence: TGTGCCAGCAGCACGGGACGAGAATGTGAGACCCAGTACTTC. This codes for CASSTGRECETQYF.